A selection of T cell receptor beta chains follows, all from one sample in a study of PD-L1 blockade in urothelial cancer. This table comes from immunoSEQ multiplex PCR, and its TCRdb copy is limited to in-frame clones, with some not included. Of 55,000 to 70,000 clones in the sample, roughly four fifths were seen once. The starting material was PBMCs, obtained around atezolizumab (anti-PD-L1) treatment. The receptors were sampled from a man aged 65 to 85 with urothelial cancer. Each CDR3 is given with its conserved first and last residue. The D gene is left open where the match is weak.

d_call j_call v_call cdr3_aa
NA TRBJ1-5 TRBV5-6 CASSLAGQPQHF
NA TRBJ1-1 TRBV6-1 CAVGLLNTEAFF
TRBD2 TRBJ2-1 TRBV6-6 CASSSRLAGYNEQFF
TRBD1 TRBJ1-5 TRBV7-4 CASSHRGHYSNQPQHF
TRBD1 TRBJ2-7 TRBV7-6 CASSLDRGPYEQYF
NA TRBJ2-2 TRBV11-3 CASSLTSGVPRLFF
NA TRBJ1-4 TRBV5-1 CASSFAGTNEKLFF
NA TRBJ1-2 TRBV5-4 CASSAMPGVHNYGYTF
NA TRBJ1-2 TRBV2 CASMGTNYGYTF
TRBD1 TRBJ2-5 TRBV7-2 CASSLQGGRETQYF
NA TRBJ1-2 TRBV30 CAWSGGEDYGYTF
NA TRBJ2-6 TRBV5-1 CASRSTGSGANVLTF
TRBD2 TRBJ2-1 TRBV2 CASSEAGSGSVYEQFF
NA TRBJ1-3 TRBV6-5 CASTNGNTIYF
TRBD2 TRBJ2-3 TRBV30 CAWSPLAGAADTQYF
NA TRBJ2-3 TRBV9 CASSVFGVTSTDTQYF
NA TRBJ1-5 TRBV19 CASSPSVQPQHF
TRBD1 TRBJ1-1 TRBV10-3 CAISRQGALAEAFF
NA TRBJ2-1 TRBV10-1 CASSSARDEQFF
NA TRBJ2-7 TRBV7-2 CASSLDYGDEQYF
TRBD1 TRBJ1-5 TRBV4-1 CASSQTGGYSNQPQHF
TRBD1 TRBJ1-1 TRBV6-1 CASSGTGRGTEAFF
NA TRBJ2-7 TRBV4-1 CASSQEGGGVSEQYF
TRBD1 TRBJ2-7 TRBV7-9 CASSLDRGRGEQYF
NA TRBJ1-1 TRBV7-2 CASSSGTTNTEAFF
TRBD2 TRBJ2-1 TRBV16 CASSQSVLAEDNEQFF
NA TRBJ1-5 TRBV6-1 CASAGTGNQPQHF
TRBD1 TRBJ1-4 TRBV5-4 CASSPDRGNEKLFF
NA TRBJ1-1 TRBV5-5 CASSHQAWTEAFF
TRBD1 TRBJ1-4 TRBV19 CASSPGQAEKLFF
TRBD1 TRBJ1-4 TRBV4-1 CASSQGQGVTTNEKLFF
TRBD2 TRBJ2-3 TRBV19 CASRGGRMTSDTQYF
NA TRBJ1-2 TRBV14 CASSQSVNYGYTF
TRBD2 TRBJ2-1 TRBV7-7 CASSPSSGGGYNEQFF
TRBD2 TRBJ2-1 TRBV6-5 CASSYGTSIFDEQFF
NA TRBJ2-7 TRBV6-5 CASSYRSSYEQYF
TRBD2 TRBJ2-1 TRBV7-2 CASSLGGTSGEQFF
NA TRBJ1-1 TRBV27 CASSFGGAAMNTEAFF
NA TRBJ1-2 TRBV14 CASSQDQGLGGYTF
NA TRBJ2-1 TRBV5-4 CASRESSYNEQFF
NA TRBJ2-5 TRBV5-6 CASSLRTPQETQYF
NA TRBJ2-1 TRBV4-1 CASSQILGGAWSNEQFF
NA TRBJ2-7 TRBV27 CASSGAARSYEQYF
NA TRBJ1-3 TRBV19 CASSLLSSGNTIYF
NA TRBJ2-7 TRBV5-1 CASSWGPGVAEQYF
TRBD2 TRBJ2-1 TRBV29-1 CSVSGLAGSSSYNEQFF
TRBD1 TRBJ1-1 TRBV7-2 CASRETGLGTEAFF
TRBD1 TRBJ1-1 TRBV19 CASSIGPTRGTEAFF
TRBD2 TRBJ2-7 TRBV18 CASSPSGRANEQYF
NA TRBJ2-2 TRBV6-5 CASSYSSTRTGELFF